This T cell receptor beta chain was recorded in a study of T cell responses to AZD1222 COVID-19 vaccine. CDR1 MDHEN and CDR2 SYDVKM come from the germline V gene. The junction had 8 bases not matched to a gene; V was cut back by 6 bases and J by 8 bases. The CDR3 has 13 residues. The method was immunoSEQ multiplex PCR; TCRdb's version includes in-frame clones alone and lacks a portion of them. The table records 100,000 to 150,000 clones, roughly 91% of them present only once. J is TRBJ1-2 and V is TRBV28; 8 nucleotides agree with TRBD1. The TCR was taken from an adult who received the AZD1222 COVID-19 vaccine. The material was peripheral blood, obtained 28 days after the second AZD1222 dose. CDR3 in amino acids: CASSKTGGGGYTF. CDR3 bases: TGTGCCAGCAGCAAAACAGGGGGTGGGGGCTACACCTTC.